This T cell receptor (beta chain) was captured in a study of breast tumors, draining lymph nodes, adjacent tissues. Many counts were recorded for this clonotype. TCRdb re-called the multiplex PCR reads through MiXCR, storing one row per CDR3 protein. The table lists roughly 260,000 distinct CDR3 sequences, around 30% of them singletons. Germline CDR1 and CDR2: DFQATT and SNEGSKA (reference sequence). The V segment lost 6 bases and the J segment 0 bases; nucleotides outside the gene matches: 9. CDR3 size: 15 residues. The lymph nodes were axillary draining lymph nodes from breast cancer patients. Sample: axillary lymph node tissue. The chain employs TRBV20-1 and TRBJ2-3; TRBD2 matches at 7 bases. This clonotype originated in a female donor with breast cancer. Some clones in this sample may be carry-over from other donors' samples. The chain's CDR3 is CSASELARSTDTQYF. The CDR3, as DNA: TGCAGTGCCTCCGAACTAGCGCGTAGCACAGATACGCAGTATTTT.